This T cell receptor beta chain was sequenced in a study of long-term antiretroviral therapy in people with HIV. Germline CDR1 SGHRS, CDR2 YFSETQ. Trimming removed 3 bases from V and 6 bases from J; junction bases left unmatched: 9. This CDR3 spans 15 amino acids. Findings of the study overall: After ART, diversity increased yet remained lower than transplant donor controls.

Assay version v3.0 of immunoSEQ was used, and it was run at survey level. Generated by immunoSEQ multiplex PCR, the TCRdb table keeps only in-frame clones and is missing some. The sample contains tens of thousands of clones, less than 85% of which appear only once. On this clone: Antigen unknown.

This sequence joins TRBV5-1 and TRBJ2-7; 10 bases agree with TRBD1. Sequencing used unsorted PBMCs, obtained 0.3 years after starting antiretroviral therapy. This TCR was sampled from a man aged 40-50 years with HIV. The CDR3 region has the DNA TGCGCCAGCAGCTCTCTCGGGACAGGGGAGAGCGAGCAGTACTTC. This encodes CASSSLGTGESEQYF.